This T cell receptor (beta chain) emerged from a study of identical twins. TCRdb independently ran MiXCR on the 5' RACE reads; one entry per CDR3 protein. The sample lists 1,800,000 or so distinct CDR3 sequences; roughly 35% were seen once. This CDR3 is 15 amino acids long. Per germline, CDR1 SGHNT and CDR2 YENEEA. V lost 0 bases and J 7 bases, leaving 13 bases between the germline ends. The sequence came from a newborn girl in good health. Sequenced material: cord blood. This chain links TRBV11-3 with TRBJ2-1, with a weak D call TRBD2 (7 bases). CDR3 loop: CASSLEGGAGNEQFF. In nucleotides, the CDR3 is TGTGCCAGCAGCTTAGAGGGGGGGGCGGGGAATGAGCAGTTCTTC.